This T cell receptor (beta chain) was captured by sequencing in a study of regulatory T cells in long-lasting Graves disease. Study-wide results and limits: New patients shared fewer public clonotypes (approximately 1,000) than persistent patients did (roughly 2,500).

Building of the TCR beta libraries involved iRepertoire HTBI primers and Arm-PCR of CDR3 regions. TCRdb re-called the multiplex PCR reads through MiXCR, storing one row per CDR3 protein. This table has 550,000 or so distinct CDR3 sequences, about 12% appearing once. Points on this clonotype: Its antigen is undetermined.

As for time point: newly diagnosed GD, antithyroid drugs for less than 3 months. Scientists built the TCR library using RNA that was extracted from PBMCs. CDR3 length: 16 amino acids. The trim removed 8 bases at V and 7 bases at J, leaving 14 bases unmatched. Germline-derived CDR1 and CDR2 are WNHNN and SYGVQD (reference sequence). These same records also appear under a second study, on T cells in Graves' hyperthyroidism and ophthalmopathy. That source notes: The study excluded patients with uncontrolled infection, other autoimmune disease, pregnancy or lactation. Researchers ran a first-round RT-PCR on the TCR CDR3 using the HTBI primer set.

The chain carries TRBV10-1 and TRBJ2-7; 13 bases are shared with TRBD2. The sequencing used peripheral blood mononuclear cells (PBMCs), collected at new diagnosis, from a patient treated with antithyroid drugs. This clonotype was obtained from a woman between 25 and 40 years old with Graves disease. CDR3 sequence: CASPPHSGLAGWEQYF. The DNA for the CDR3 is TGCGCCAGCCCCCCCCACTCGGGACTAGCGGGATGGGAGCAGTACTTC.